The following is a TCR beta chain sequence with its context. Its antigen is unidentified. This table comes from immunoSEQ multiplex PCR, and its TCRdb copy is limited to in-frame clones, with some not included. The sample yields more than 40,000 clones, roughly 89% seen once. Trimming removed 1 base from V and 5 bases from J; junction bases left unmatched: 8. The CDR3 has 16 amino acids. Germline V lookup: CDR1 MNHEY, CDR2 SVGAGI. The data are from a study of OX40 agonist ivuxolimab in advanced cancers. Broader study findings: Mean expanded clone counts were higher in CD8+ than CD4+ T cells.

Blood samples were obtained at baseline, cycle 4 day 1, and cycle 7 day 1. This TCR was sampled from an adult with an advanced solid tumor such as melanoma, head and neck, liver or kidney cancer. The chain recombines TRBV6-5 with TRBJ1-1, with TRBD1 matching over 9 bases. The source material was CD4+ or CD8+ T cells sorted from blood, sampled in a trial of the OX40 agonist ivuxolimab. CDR3 sequence reads: CASSYWTGVSGTEAFF. The CDR3 DNA sequence: TGTGCCAGCAGTTACTGGACAGGGGTAAGTGGGACTGAAGCTTTCTTT.